These 3 T cell receptor beta chains originate from one sample sequenced in a study of somatic mutations in cytotoxic T cells in rheumatoid arthritis. The repertoire was sequenced with immunoSEQ multiplex PCR; TCRdb's copy has only in-frame clones and lacks some. The data show some 11,000 clones, 70% to 85% seen once. Sample: CD8+ T cells sorted from blood. Receptors were obtained from an adult with rheumatoid arthritis.

The chain employs TRBV7-2 and TRBJ2-1, with D hard to call. The CDR3 has 17 amino acids. The ends were cut back, 1 base at V and 0 bases at J, with 13 bases in the middle. Germline-derived CDR1 and CDR2 are SGHTA and FQGNSA. The CDR3, as DNA: TGTGCCAGCAGCTTAGACTTCCCACAGCTCTCCTACAATGAGCAGTTCTTC. It encodes CASSLDFPQLSYNEQFF.

CDR3 DNA: TGTGCTAGTGGTTTGGTACAGGACGGGAAAAACATTCAGTACTTC. Residues: CASGLVQDGKNIQYF. This chain joins TRBV12-5 and TRBJ2-4, with D perhaps matching TRBD1 (5 bases). With 0 bases removed from V and 4 bases from J, the gap between germline ends came to 10 bases. This CDR3 spans 15 amino acids. Germline V gives CDR1 LGHNT, CDR2 FRNRAP.

V usage is TRBV5-1 and J usage is TRBJ1-2, with TRBD1 matching over 7 bases. CDR3 length: 15 residues. CDR1 and CDR2 (germline): SGHRS, YFSETQ. The J segment lost 2 bases and the V segment lost 3 bases, leaving 7 bases of the junction unmatched. The CDR3 nucleotides are TGCGCCAGCAGCTCCACCGGACAGGCCAACTATGGCTACACCTTC. Its translation is CASSSTGQANYGYTF.